This TCR beta chain stems from a study of shared clonotypes between healthy human individuals. Study-wide context: Each donor had three CD4 naive, three CD4 memory, two CD8 naive and one CD8 memory plate.

With respect to this clone: Its antigen is not identified.

V lost 5 bases to trimming and J lost 4 bases, with 17 bases between them. This CDR3 has 15 amino acids. From germline, CDR1 is PRHDT and CDR2 FYEKMQ (reference sequence). Naive CD8 populations comprised CD45RO-negative cells positively selected for CCR7, excluding terminally differentiated effector memory CD45RA+ cells. Libraries were prepared by immunoSEQ multiplex PCR; TCRdb keeps only in-frame clonotypes and omits some of them. The sample holds approximately 1.9 million clones; around 93% are singletons and the top ten take 1.5% to 2%. Whole-study results and caveats: Sharing across four donors was highest in naive CD4 (around 5%) and lowest in memory CD8 (roughly 0.4%).

The sequence was collected from a man younger than 35 in good health. Some clones in this sample may be carry-over from other donors' samples. The sequenced sample was naive CD8+ T cells from PBMCs. V and J are TRBV13 and TRBJ2-5; D call uncertain. The CDR3 DNA reads TGTGCCAGCAGCCCAGCCGAAGGGCCCCGAGAGACCCAGTACTTC. Translating gives CASSPAEGPRETQYF.